The rows below give T cell receptor beta chains drawn from one sample of a study of T-cell reconstitution after alpha-beta-depleted transplantation in children. TCRdb re-analysed the PCR reads in MiXCR, keeping a single row per CDR3 protein. Among approximately 430,000 distinct CDR3 sequences, under 20% were seen once, and the ten largest hold about 32%. The specimen was PBMCs, mostly from graft donor cells, collected 360 days after TCRalphabeta/CD19-depleted stem cell transplant. These receptors were collected from a boy in the first two years of life who had a stem cell transplant for Wiskott-Aldrich syndrome, so the T cells may come from the graft donor. Both conserved end residues are part of each CDR3. Each record gives: D gene, J gene, clone size, V gene, CDR3 DNA, CDR3 protein. The D gene is left open where the match is weak. The listing skips clone size in some rows; elsewhere it reads once, few, many or a size class.

>-|TRBJ1-2|few|TRBV5-1
TGCGCCAGCAGCGAGGACAGAAACTATGGCTACACCTTC
CASSEDRNYGYTF
>-|TRBJ2-1|once|TRBV19
TGTGCCAGTAGTGTTTACATCGTCTCCTACAATGAGCAGTTCTTC
CASSVYIVSYNEQFF
>-|TRBJ2-4|-|TRBV29-1
TGCAGCGTTGGGACCCAGTCGGCCAAAAACATTCAGTACTTC
CSVGTQSAKNIQYF
>-|TRBJ2-5|few|TRBV21-1
TGTGCCAGCAGCAACCGCCCGATAGCGGGAGGGCCCCAAGAGACCCAGTACTTC
CASSNRPIAGGPQETQYF
>TRBD2|TRBJ2-1|-|TRBV29-1
TGCAGCGTTGCCATACCGAGACTAGCGGGAGTACGCTCCTACAATGAGCAGTTCTTC
CSVAIPRLAGVRSYNEQFF
>-|TRBJ1-6|-|TRBV4-1
TGCGCCAGCAGCCAATGGCAGGGGAAAGGGATTTCACCCCTCCACTTT
CASSQWQGKGISPLHF
>-|TRBJ2-3|few|TRBV4-1
TGCGCCAGCAGCCAAGGTGGCGGGCTACGCACAGATACGCAGTATTTT
CASSQGGGLRTDTQYF
>-|TRBJ1-1|-|TRBV7-6
TGTGCCAGCAGCTTCCCCGGACTGATGAACACTGAAGCTTTCTTT
CASSFPGLMNTEAFF
>-|TRBJ2-7|many|TRBV25-1
TGTGCCAGCAGTGAATGGCAGGGTCGGGGCGAGCAGTACTTC
CASSEWQGRGEQYF
>-|TRBJ2-3|-|TRBV7-8
TGTGCCAGCAGCTTAAACCAGGGAACGCAGTATTTT
CASSLNQGTQYF
>-|TRBJ1-1|few|TRBV29-1
TGCAGCGTTGGATCAGCGACGAACACTGAAGCTTTCTTT
CSVGSATNTEAFF
>-|TRBJ2-3|few|TRBV7-9
TGTGCCAGCAGCGCCATTCGTGGGACTAGCACAGATACGCAGTATTTT
CASSAIRGTSTDTQYF
>-|TRBJ1-5|-|TRBV7-9
TGTGCCCTCGGAAACTTAAAAGGCAATCAGCCCCAGCATTTT
CALGNLKGNQPQHF
>TRBD1|TRBJ2-7|few|TRBV10-3
TGTGCCATCACGTACCCCGGGACAGGGACCTACGAGCAGTACTTC
CAITYPGTGTYEQYF
>-|TRBJ2-5|-|TRBV25-1
TGTGCCAGCAGTGAAGTGGGGCGGGAGACCCAGTACTTC
CASSEVGRETQYF
>-|TRBJ2-6|-|TRBV5-1
TGCGCCAGCAGCTGGACCCCAGGGGACTCCCTCGCTGGGGCCAACGTCCTGACTTTC
CASSWTPGDSLAGANVLTF
>-|TRBJ2-1|-|TRBV28
TGTGCCAGCAGTTTAGTAATTGGCTCCTACAATGAGCAGTTCTTC
CASSLVIGSYNEQFF
>-|TRBJ2-1|-|TRBV27
TGTGCCAGCAGTCGCAGGGGACTCCAAGGGATTCCCTACAATGAGCAGTTCTTC
CASSRRGLQGIPYNEQFF
>-|TRBJ2-1|-|TRBV12-3/TRBV12-4
TGTGCCAGCAGTTTCCTCCTCCGGAACAATGAGCAGTTCTTC
CASSFLLRNNEQFF
>TRBD2|TRBJ2-3|many|TRBV24-1
TGTGCCACCAGTGACGCTACTAGCGGGAGAGGAGATACGCAGTATTTT
CATSDATSGRGDTQYF
>-|TRBJ2-5|-|TRBV4-1
TGCGCCAGCAGCCAATTGATCTCAGACCAAGAGACCCAGTACTTC
CASSQLISDQETQYF
>-|TRBJ2-7|many|TRBV2
TGTGCCAGCAGTGAAAGGTACGAGCAGTACTTC
CASSERYEQYF
>-|TRBJ1-6|-|TRBV12-3/TRBV12-4
TGTGCCAGCAGTTTACGATGGAATTCACCCCTCCACTTT
CASSLRWNSPLHF
>-|TRBJ2-7|many|TRBV5-1
TGCGCCAGCAGCGGACCAGAGAACTCCTACGAGCAGTACTTC
CASSGPENSYEQYF
>-|TRBJ2-5|few|TRBV4-1
TGCGCCAGCAGCCAAGACTTAAGACTAGGGTGGCAGTCGAAAGAGACCCAGTACTTC
CASSQDLRLGWQSKETQYF
>TRBD2|TRBJ2-1|once|TRBV29-1
TGCAGCGTTCGGAGACTAGCGGGAGTCTACAATGAGCAGTTCTTC
CSVRRLAGVYNEQFF
>-|TRBJ1-1|few|TRBV6-1
TGTGCCAGCAGTCCTTCGGGGTATGCTGAAGCTTTCTTT
CASSPSGYAEAFF
>-|TRBJ1-2|-|TRBV5-1
TGCGCCAGCAGCTTGGGTCAGCCCAACTATGGCTACACCTTC
CASSLGQPNYGYTF
>TRBD2|TRBJ2-5|-|TRBV5-1
TGCGCCAGCAGCTTGATCGGGGGGGCCCCTGGGACCCAGTACTTC
CASSLIGGAPGTQYF
>TRBD2|TRBJ2-5|-|TRBV11-2
TGTGCCAGCAGCAAAGGACTAGCGGGGTACCAAGAGACCCAGTACTTC
CASSKGLAGYQETQYF
>-|TRBJ2-7|-|TRBV4-3
TGCGCCAGCAGCCAACATAGGGGATACGAGCAGTACTTC
CASSQHRGYEQYF
>TRBD2|TRBJ2-7|-|TRBV7-6
TGTGCCAGCAGCCCAGGGACTAGCGGTTACTACGAGCAGTACTTC
CASSPGTSGYYEQYF
>-|TRBJ2-5|-|TRBV18
TGTGCCAGCTCATTTAGAACCGGGACCCAGAGCGAGACCCAGTACTTC
CASSFRTGTQSETQYF
>TRBD1|TRBJ2-7|-|TRBV27
TGTGCCAGCAGTAAGAGAACAGGGGGCTACGAGCAGTACTTC
CASSKRTGGYEQYF
>TRBD1|TRBJ1-5|-|TRBV19
TGTGCCAGTAGTACGACCGGGACAGGGGAAAAAGCCCAGCATTTT
CASSTTGTGEKAQHF
>-|TRBJ2-7|-|TRBV11-2
TGTGCCAGCAGCTTATATAGGGGCGCCCTCGAGGGCGAGCAGTACTTC
CASSLYRGALEGEQYF
>TRBD1|TRBJ2-7|few|TRBV20-1
TGCAGTGCTAGTGGGACAGGGGTGGGGTACGAGCAGTACTTC
CSASGTGVGYEQYF
>-|TRBJ1-1|-|TRBV28
TGTGCCAGCAGTTTTCAGGGGAAAGGGAACACTGAAGCTTTCTTT
CASSFQGKGNTEAFF
>-|TRBJ2-3|few|TRBV4-2
TGTGCCAGCAGCCAAGGGCCGGATACGCAGTATTTT
CASSQGPDTQYF
>-|TRBJ2-1|many|TRBV5-1
TGCGCCAGCAGCTTGGAACAGAGAGTTCAGTTCTTC
CASSLEQRVQFF
>-|TRBJ2-5|-|TRBV18
TGTGCCAGCTCACCGCACGAAAAGACCCAGTACTTC
CASSPHEKTQYF
>-|TRBJ2-3|-|TRBV5-1
TGCGCCAGCAGCTTGACGGACACCAATACGCAGTATTTT
CASSLTDTNTQYF
>-|TRBJ2-6|-|TRBV29-1
TGCAGCGTTTCGCCCGGGGCCAACGTCCTGACTTTC
CSVSPGANVLTF
>-|TRBJ2-1|-|TRBV20-1
TGCAGTGCTAGAGGCAGGGCAAATCCGGCACCGAATGAGCAGTTCTTC
CSARGRANPAPNEQFF
>TRBD1|TRBJ2-2|few|TRBV29-1
TGCAGCGCTAGGGACAGACCCATCACCGGGGAGCTGTTTTTT
CSARDRPITGELFF
>-|TRBJ2-3|-|TRBV25-1
TGTGCCAGCAGTGAAATCGGTCGGGGGGCCTTAGGGGATACGCAGTATTTT
CASSEIGRGALGDTQYF
>-|TRBJ2-1|few|TRBV5-6
TGTGCCAGCAGCTTGATGCGGGCTCCCAATGAGCAGTTCTTC
CASSLMRAPNEQFF
>-|TRBJ2-1|-|TRBV5-4
TGTGCCAGCAGGTTAGGACTTCTCGGTCCCTACAATGAGCAGTTCTTC
CASRLGLLGPYNEQFF
>-|TRBJ2-3|-|TRBV5-1
TGCGCCAGCAGCCTAGGACAGCCAGACCATACGCAGTATTTT
CASSLGQPDHTQYF